The T cell receptor beta chain described here comes from a study of T cells in women clearing cervical HPV infection. MY09/MY11 PCR detected cervical HPV DNA; dot-blot assigned genotypes. Average input was approximately 1,200 ng genomic DNA for immunoSEQ TCR beta CDR3 amplification. Profiled with immunoSEQ multiplex PCR; TCRdb holds only in-frame clones, not every one. The listing records around 30,000 clones. Specimen: blood buffy coat. This TCR came from a woman aged 18 to 75 with a cervical HPV16 infection that either progressed to CIN3+ or cleared (not recorded which).

The DNA read from the CDR3 is TGTGCCACGGGGTTATTAGGGGGTTCAGATACG. It encodes CATGLLGGSDT. The CDR3 reads in full as CATGLLGGSDTQYF. The V gene is TRBV6-2 or TRBV6-3, the J gene TRBJ2-3, with D tentatively TRBD1 (6 bases). The sequence runs out 3 residues before the end of the CDR3; the remainder is reconstructed from the germline J gene. Germline V gene data show CDR1 as MNHEY and CDR2 as SVGEGT. Trimming shortened V by 10 bases and J by 4 bases, and 18 bases separated the two germline ends. This CDR3 is built from 14 residues.